The T cell receptor (beta chain) described here comes from a study of blood T cell repertoires in COVID-19. About the study: PBMCs, B-cell-depleted T cells, or T cells provided the cDNA or gDNA that made up the material.

V lost 3 bases and J lost 2; bases outside the gene matches: 10. This CDR3 contains 16 residues. Germline lookup yields CDR1 SGHDT and CDR2 YYEEEE. Assay: immunoSEQ multiplex PCR; the TCRdb copy retains only in-frame clones and omits some. Of some 460,000 clones listed, roughly 87% are singletons. Across over 20 US areas, participants ranged in age from about 18 to 100 years. Participants had their cohort set by participant-reported clinical history. For recovered donors of Cohort 3, there were two negative PCRs, clearance, or symptom resolution. This clone was picked up one time. The chain couples TRBV5-6 to TRBJ1-1; 7 positions agree with TRBD1. The sample was PBMCs or T cells enriched from blood (not recorded which). This TCR derives from a woman under 30 who had recovered from COVID-19. The CDR3 sequence is CASSSYHRGGNTEAFF. The CDR3 DNA reads TGTGCCAGCAGCTCTTACCACAGGGGAGGTAACACTGAAGCTTTCTTT.